These T cell receptor beta chains were read from a single sample in a study of shared clonotypes between healthy human individuals. The repertoire was sequenced with immunoSEQ multiplex PCR; TCRdb's copy has only in-frame clones and lacks some. Of over a million clones in the sample, 75% to 85% were seen once. Sample: memory CD4+ T cells from PBMCs. All receptors come from a man between 18 and 29 years old in good health. Some clones in this sample may be carry-over from other donors' samples. Both conserved end residues are part of each CDR3. Each record gives: clone size, V gene, J gene, D gene, CDR3 protein, CDR3 DNA. A D gene is named only where the DNA matches it firmly. Size values are once, few and many counts, or a class for expanded clones, and some rows have none.

>.|TRBV5-4|TRBJ2-3|.
CASSLGVGVSDTQYF
TGTGCCAGCAGCTTGGGGGTGGGAGTCTCAGATACGCAGTATTTT
>.|TRBV6-5|TRBJ2-6|.
CASSETYSGANVLTF
TGTGCCAGCAGCGAGACTTATTCTGGGGCCAACGTCCTGACTTTC
>.|TRBV7-9|TRBJ2-7|TRBD2
CASSFSGMRNEQYF
TGTGCCAGCAGCTTTAGCGGGATGAGGAACGAGCAGTACTTC
>.|TRBV9|TRBJ2-1|.
CASSAAQGAAYNEQFF
TGTGCCAGCAGCGCCGCCCAAGGAGCGGCCTACAATGAGCAGTTCTTC
>.|TRBV6-6|TRBJ1-5|.
CASTSDINQPQHF
TGTGCCAGCACCTCGGACATCAATCAGCCCCAGCATTTT
>.|TRBV6-1|TRBJ2-7|TRBD2
CASQRRREAGGEQYF
TGTGCCAGCCAAAGGCGCCGGGAGGCGGGGGGCGAGCAGTACTTC
>.|TRBV10-3|TRBJ1-4|.
CAISDGTTTNEKLFF
TGTGCCATCAGTGATGGAACAACAACTAATGAAAAACTGTTTTTT
>.|TRBV7-6|TRBJ1-1|TRBD1
CASSRRTGMNTEAFF
TGTGCCAGCAGCCGAAGGACAGGGATGAACACTGAAGCTTTCTTT
>.|TRBV9|TRBJ2-7|TRBD2
CASSPRLAVIYEQYF
TGTGCCAGCAGCCCACGACTAGCGGTAATCTACGAGCAGTACTTC
>.|TRBV27|TRBJ1-1|.
CASSLSRSTEAFF
TGTGCCAGCAGTTTATCGCGGTCAACTGAAGCTTTCTTT
>.|TRBV7-2|TRBJ2-7|.
CASSLGSGSGEQYF
TGTGCCAGCAGCTTAGGTTCAGGATCCGGCGAGCAGTACTTC
>.|TRBV6-5|TRBJ2-5|.
CASTQWATGQETQYF
TGTGCCAGCACCCAATGGGCCACCGGCCAAGAGACCCAGTACTTC
>.|TRBV6-1|TRBJ2-5|.
CASSEARETQYF
TGTGCCAGCAGTGAAGCGCGAGAGACCCAGTACTTC
>once|TRBV15|TRBJ2-3|TRBD1
CATSRWRQGGSDTQYF
TGTGCCACCAGCAGGTGGAGACAGGGCGGGTCAGATACGCAGTATTTT
>.|TRBV5-4|TRBJ1-1|TRBD1
CASSPGGQGWRGLNTEAFF
TGTGCCAGCAGCCCCGGCGGACAGGGATGGAGGGGCTTGAACACTGAAGCTTTCTTT
>.|TRBV28|TRBJ2-4|.
CASSLAAALGAKNIQYF
TGTGCCAGCAGTTTAGCGGCGGCCTTAGGGGCCAAAAACATTCAGTACTTC
>.|TRBV13|TRBJ2-7|.
CASSRLRQSPPYEQYF
TGTGCCAGCAGCCGCCTAAGGCAGTCCCCCCCCTACGAGCAGTACTTC
>.|TRBV18|TRBJ1-4|.
CASSPREANEKLFF
TGTGCCAGCTCACCGCGGGAAGCTAATGAAAAACTGTTTTTT
>.|TRBV9|TRBJ1-1|TRBD1
CASSLRQGSTEAFF
TGTGCCAGCAGCTTACGACAGGGGAGCACTGAAGCTTTCTTT
>.|TRBV4-2|TRBJ2-1|.
CASSQDLAPAYNEQFF
TGTGCCAGCAGCCAAGATCTAGCGCCGGCCTACAATGAGCAGTTCTTC
>.|TRBV19|TRBJ2-5|.
CASSPRIQETQYF
TGTGCCAGTAGCCCCAGAATTCAAGAGACCCAGTACTTC
>.|TRBV5-4|TRBJ1-2|.
CASSSRANYGYTF
TGTGCCAGCAGCTCCAGGGCCAACTATGGCTACACCTTC
>.|TRBV7-9|TRBJ2-3|.
CASGSTDTQYF
TGTGCCAGCGGGAGCACAGATACGCAGTATTTT
>.|TRBV5-4|TRBJ2-4|.
CASSNGQQYSKNIQYF
TGTGCCAGCAGCAATGGACAGCAATACTCAAAAAACATTCAGTACTTC
>.|TRBV5-8|TRBJ1-5|.
CASSSGHPNQPQHF
TGTGCCAGCAGCTCCGGACATCCCAATCAGCCCCAGCATTTT
>.|TRBV2|TRBJ1-2|TRBD1
CASSVGQESGYTF
TGTGCCAGCAGCGTGGGACAGGAGAGCGGCTACACCTTC
>.|TRBV18|TRBJ2-7|TRBD2
CASSPPSAGKHEQYF
TGTGCCAGCTCACCACCTTCAGCGGGAAAACACGAGCAGTACTTC
>.|TRBV7-3|TRBJ2-2|.
CASSLLNGEFAGELFF
TGTGCCAGCAGCCTCTTAAACGGGGAATTCGCCGGGGAGCTGTTTTTT
>once|TRBV5-6|TRBJ1-3|.
CASSLRSGNTIYF
TGTGCCAGCAGCTTGCGGTCAGGAAACACCATATATTTT
>few|TRBV15|TRBJ2-1|.
CATSRGQGRDEQFF
TGTGCCACCAGCAGAGGACAGGGGAGGGATGAGCAGTTCTTC
>.|TRBV18|TRBJ2-1|TRBD2
CASSPLAGGPGDEQFF
TGTGCCAGCTCACCACTAGCGGGAGGGCCTGGTGATGAGCAGTTCTTC
>.|TRBV6-1|TRBJ1-3|.
CASSPGRASGNTIYF
TGTGCCAGCAGCCCGGGACGGGCCTCTGGAAACACCATATATTTT
>.|TRBV11-3|TRBJ1-1|.
CASSLEAGTEAFF
TGTGCCAGCAGCTTAGAGGCGGGCACTGAAGCTTTCTTT
>.|TRBV5-1|TRBJ1-5|TRBD1
CASSLGPGQGNQPQHF
TGCGCCAGCAGCTTGGGACCGGGACAGGGAAATCAGCCCCAGCATTTT
>.|TRBV4-2|TRBJ2-4|TRBD2
CASRQSQREDIQYF
TGTGCCAGCAGACAAAGCCAGCGGGAGGACATTCAGTACTTC
>many|TRBV7-8|TRBJ2-7|.
CASSLAYRGGYEQYF
TGTGCCAGCAGCTTAGCCTACAGGGGGGGGTACGAGCAGTACTTC
>.|TRBV7-9|TRBJ2-2|.
CASSFPRRDAELFF
TGTGCCAGCAGCTTCCCGCGACGGGACGCGGAGCTGTTTTTT
>.|TRBV2|TRBJ2-1|TRBD1
CATTGQYNEQFF
TGTGCCACGACGGGACAGTACAATGAGCAGTTCTTC
>.|TRBV2|TRBJ1-4|.
CASAKITGGNEKLFF
TGTGCCAGCGCCAAAATCACCGGGGGGAATGAAAAACTGTTTTTT
>.|TRBV15|TRBJ1-4|.
CATSRQGQTNEKLFF
TGTGCCACCAGCAGACAGGGCCAAACTAATGAAAAACTGTTTTTT
>.|TRBV7-8|TRBJ2-7|TRBD1
CASSLIGTGDVQYF
TGTGCCAGCAGCTTAATAGGGACAGGGGACGTGCAGTACTTC
>.|TRBV18|TRBJ1-2|.
CASSPPGSRIYGYTF
TGTGCCAGCTCACCACCTGGGTCAAGGATCTATGGCTACACCTTC
>.|TRBV21-1|TRBJ2-5|.
CASKIAGRQETQYF
TGTGCCAGCAAGATAGCGGGACGTCAAGAGACCCAGTACTTC
>.|TRBV7-9|TRBJ2-3|TRBD1
CASSSRISQGAGTDTQYF
TGTGCCAGCAGCTCGCGAATCTCACAGGGGGCGGGAACAGATACGCAGTATTTT
>few|TRBV7-8|TRBJ1-2|.
CASSLGTDGYTF
TGTGCCAGCAGCTTAGGAACAGATGGCTACACCTTC
>.|TRBV2|TRBJ2-3|TRBD2
CASSPGLAVSDTQYF
TGTGCCAGCAGCCCGGGACTAGCAGTTTCAGATACGCAGTATTTT
>.|TRBV4-3|TRBJ2-1|TRBD2
CASSQDETSGYNEQFF
TGCGCCAGCAGCCAAGATGAGACTAGCGGGTACAATGAGCAGTTCTTC
>.|TRBV27|TRBJ1-1|TRBD1
CASSRGQGPNTEAFF
TGTGCCAGCAGCAGAGGACAGGGACCCAACACTGAAGCTTTCTTT
>.|TRBV2|TRBJ2-7|TRBD2
CASTGLGLPDEQYF
TGTGCCAGCACGGGACTAGGTCTGCCCGACGAGCAGTACTTC
>.|TRBV4-3|TRBJ2-2|.
CASSPLGQSTDTGELFF
TGCGCCAGCAGCCCCCTAGGACAGAGCACGGACACCGGGGAGCTGTTTTTT
>.|TRBV5-5|TRBJ1-2|TRBD1
CASWTGGYGYTF
TGTGCCAGCTGGACAGGGGGTTATGGCTACACCTTC
>.|TRBV9|TRBJ2-2|.
CASSVSEGRTGELFF
TGTGCCAGCAGCGTATCGGAAGGTCGGACCGGGGAGCTGTTTTTT
>.|TRBV30|TRBJ1-1|.
CAWSGGVWVNTEAFF
TGTGCCTGGAGTGGGGGGGTTTGGGTGAACACTGAAGCTTTCTTT
>.|TRBV30|TRBJ2-7|TRBD2
CAWRASGTTLSEQYF
TGTGCCTGGAGGGCATCCGGGACTACCCTCTCCGAGCAGTACTTC
>.|TRBV5-5|TRBJ2-3|.
CASSLRAADTQYF
TGTGCCAGCAGCTTGAGAGCGGCAGATACGCAGTATTTT
>.|TRBV7-9|TRBJ2-3|.
CASSLLELSTDTQYF
TGTGCCAGCAGCTTACTAGAACTGAGCACAGATACGCAGTATTTT
>.|TRBV18|TRBJ2-6|.
CASSPLGPGSGANVLTF
TGTGCCAGCTCACCACTGGGACCTGGATCTGGGGCCAACGTCCTGACTTTC
>.|TRBV5-6|TRBJ2-1|.
CASSFLGTSNIHEQFF
TGTGCCAGCAGCTTTTTGGGCACAAGCAACATCCATGAGCAGTTCTTC
>.|TRBV14|TRBJ2-3|.
CASSQADWGGGTDTQYF
TGTGCCAGCAGCCAGGCCGACTGGGGGGGCGGCACAGATACGCAGTATTTT
>.|TRBV9|TRBJ2-3|.
CASSVGVKDTDTQYF
TGTGCCAGCAGCGTAGGCGTAAAGGACACAGATACGCAGTATTTT